One sample yielded the 27 T cell receptor beta chains listed below, sequenced in a study of a mutant IDH1 vaccine in newly diagnosed glioma. The assay was immunoSEQ multiplex PCR, and TCRdb's table has in-frame clones only and misses some. The sample yields under 70,000 clones, about 81% seen once. The time point is: week 5, during vaccination. Every vaccine dose comprised 300 ug of mutant IDH1 20-mer peptide plus topical imiquimod. Their antigens are not known. Material: PBMCs, obtained from a glioma patient whose treatment included an IDH1 peptide vaccine. The receptors originated from a man in his thirties or forties with glioma.

The V call is TRBV18, the J call TRBJ2-1; 9 bases are a match to TRBD1. The V gene end was trimmed by 0 bases and the J gene end by 5 bases; junction bases not matched to a gene: 2. The germline CDR1 and CDR2 sequences are KGHSH and LQKENI. This CDR3 comprises 15 residues. CDR3 sequence: CASSPPGQGNNEQFF. CDR3 bases: TGTGCCAGCTCACCACCGGGACAGGGTAACAATGAGCAGTTCTTC.

This clone was picked up one time. The chain uses TRBV19 and TRBJ1-2; D unclear. The CDR3 contains 15 residues. CDR1 LNHDA and CDR2 SQIVND come from the germline V gene (reference sequence). With 0 bases removed from V and 4 bases from J, the gap between germline ends came to 12 bases. CDR3 bases: TGTGCCAGTAGTATAGATCTGCGGGCCCTCTATGGCTACACCTTC. This translates into CASSIDLRALYGYTF.

This chain connects TRBV10-1 to TRBJ2-2; D remains ambiguous. Germline V gene lookup returns CDR1 WNHNN and CDR2 SYGVQD (reference sequence). The CDR3 contains 11 residues. V lost 7 bases to trimming and J lost 6 bases, with 6 bases between them. CDR3 sequence: CASTASGELFF. DNA for the CDR3: TGCGCCAGCACGGCATCCGGGGAGCTGTTTTTT.

The chain recombines TRBV5-1 with TRBJ2-5; tentative D call: TRBD1 (5 bases). The CDR3 sequence is 14 residues long. V lost 1 base to trimming and J lost 5 bases, with 12 bases between them. CDR1 is SGHRS and CDR2 is YFSETQ in the germline V gene. CDR3 sequence reads: CASSLQGVVETQYF. The CDR3 DNA reads TGCGCCAGCAGCTTGCAGGGTGTCGTGGAGACCCAGTACTTC.

This clone occurred a few times. The rearrangement uses TRBV7-9 and TRBJ1-1; D unclear. CDR3 size: 11 residues. V was shortened by 8 bases and J by 11 bases, with 15 bases between the two germline ends. The germline V gene has CDR1 SEHNR and CDR2 FQNEAQ (reference sequence). The CDR3 coding sequence is TGTGCCAGCTCTAACCTGCGGCGGGCTTTCTTT. Amino acid sequence: CASSNLRRAFF.

In DNA form, the CDR3 reads TGCGCCAGCAGCTCAATCGGGACAGGCCACCTCGGCTATGGCTACACCTTC. It specifies CASSSIGTGHLGYGYTF. V gene TRBV5-1 combines with J gene TRBJ1-2; 8 bases are shared with TRBD1. Trimming removed 3 bases from V and 4 bases from J; junction bases left unmatched: 14. The CDR3 has 17 amino acids. The germline V gene has CDR1 SGHRS and CDR2 YFSETQ.

The chain recombines TRBV19 with TRBJ2-1, with D perhaps matching TRBD1 (5 bases). From germline, CDR1 is LNHDA and CDR2 SQIVND (reference sequence). This CDR3 has 15 residues. Trimming stripped 7 bases from V and 9 bases from J, with 22 bases between. CDR3 loop: CASNQGLVNRAEQFF. CDR3 nucleotide sequence: TGTGCCAGTAATCAGGGCCTCGTTAACCGGGCTGAGCAGTTCTTC.

V usage is TRBV4-1 and J usage is TRBJ1-1; TRBD1 aligns across 8 bases. Germline trimming cut 2 bases from V and 5 bases from J; bases unmatched to any gene: 10. This CDR3 has 16 amino acids. Germline V gene lookup returns CDR1 MGHRA and CDR2 YSYEKL. This CDR3 reads CASSQPPQGARTEAFF. The CDR3 DNA reads TGCGCCAGCAGCCAACCCCCCCAGGGGGCCCGGACTGAAGCTTTCTTT.

This sequence joins TRBV9 and TRBJ2-5; D possibly corresponds to TRBD2 (5 bases). The CDR3 extends over 15 amino acids. Germline V gene sequence: CDR1 SGDLS, CDR2 YYNGEE. Deletions cut 3 bases from V and 5 bases from J, with 17 bases between. This CDR3 reads CASSARVNLGETQYF. The CDR3 DNA follows: TGTGCCAGCAGCGCGCGGGTAAACCTGGGGGAGACCCAGTACTTC.

The rearrangement joins TRBV18 to TRBJ2-4, with 9 bases aligning to TRBD1. Trimming at V came to 8 bases and at J to 6 bases, leaving 5 bases not matched to a gene. Germline loops: CDR1 KGHSH, CDR2 LQKENI. The CDR3 runs 13 residues. The CDR3 bases are TGTGCCAGCCGGGACAGGGAAGTAAACATTCAGTACTTC. Its protein is CASRDREVNIQYF.

This chain uses TRBV5-5 with TRBJ2-1; D not certain. Germline lookup yields CDR1 SGHKS and CDR2 YYEKEE (reference sequence). V was clipped by 3 bases and J by 1 base, with 11 bases between them. This CDR3 is built from 15 residues. The CDR3 DNA follows: TGTGCCAGCAGCTCGGAAATTTGGTCCTACAATGAGCAGTTCTTC. It yields the protein CASSSEIWSYNEQFF.

This chain joins TRBV7-9 and TRBJ1-2, with 10 bases that match TRBD1. J was trimmed by 6 bases and V by 2 bases; bases with no gene match: 3. Germline V gives CDR1 SEHNR, CDR2 FQNEAQ (reference sequence). This CDR3 comprises 14 residues. The CDR3 here is CASSLSGTGDGYTF. The DNA for the CDR3 is TGTGCCAGCAGCTTATCTGGGACAGGGGATGGCTACACCTTC.

The chain carries TRBV19 and TRBJ1-2; TRBD1 matches 10 bases. The germline V gene encodes CDR1 LNHDA and CDR2 SQIVND (reference sequence). The CDR3 extends over 17 amino acids. Germline trimming cut 0 bases from V and 4 bases from J; bases unmatched to any gene: 8. CDR3 residues: CASSIDYPGQGIYGYTF. The DNA for the CDR3 is TGTGCCAGTAGTATAGATTACCCGGGACAGGGGATCTATGGCTACACCTTC.

This clone has a handful of counts. The J gene is TRBJ2-7, the V gene TRBV15; D possibly corresponds to TRBD2 (5 bases). The CDR3 covers 13 residues. Trimming left V 0 bases short and J 6 bases short, with 9 bases between. CDR1 and CDR2 from the germline V gene are LNHNV and YYDKDF (reference sequence). CDR3 coding DNA: TGTGCCACCAGCAGAGATATAGGGAGCGAGCAGTACTTC. Encoded protein: CATSRDIGSEQYF.

This chain joins TRBV2 and TRBJ1-2, with no clear D. V lost 4 bases, J lost 2 bases, and 8 bases lay in between. Per the germline V gene, CDR1 is SNHLY and CDR2 is FYNNEI. The CDR3 is 13 residues long. CDR3 sequence reads: CASSVVENYGYTF. CDR3 coding DNA: TGTGCCAGCAGTGTGGTGGAGAACTATGGCTACACCTTC.

The V call is TRBV5-6, the J call TRBJ1-2, with no clear D. V was shortened by 1 base and J by 0 bases, with 16 bases between the two germline ends. CDR3 length: 17 amino acids. Germline assignment: CDR1 SGHDT and CDR2 YYEEEE. The CDR3 nucleotides are TGTGCCAGCAGCTTGTATAGTCCTTCTCTAACTAACTATGGCTACACCTTC. Protein product: CASSLYSPSLTNYGYTF. The variable domain in full, with the rest retrieved from reference TRBV5-6 and TRBJ1-2, is DAGVTQSPTHLIKTRGQQVTLRCSPKSGHDTVSWYQQALGQGPQFIFQYYEEEERQRGNFPDRFSGHQFPNYSSELNVNALLLGDSALYLCASSLYSPSLTNYGYTFGSGTRLTVV.

CDR3 nucleotides: TGTGCCAGCAGCTCCGAATACGGTCTCCGGGGAAACACCATATATTTT. This translates into CASSSEYGLRGNTIYF. The chain has TRBV7-9 and TRBJ1-3, with D hard to call. V gave up 4 bases and J gave up 4 bases, with 17 bases separating them. Germline V CDR1 and CDR2: SEHNR, FQNEAQ (reference sequence). CDR3 size: 16 residues.

This clone appeared once. The V gene is TRBV27, the J gene TRBJ2-2; 12 positions agree with TRBD2. V lost 6 bases, J lost 6 bases, and 8 bases stayed unmatched. The CDR3 has 16 amino acids. The germline CDR1 and CDR2 sequences are MNHEY and SMNVEV (reference sequence). The CDR3 DNA is TGTGCCAGCAGGACACTAGCGGGGGGACGTGCCGGGGAGCTGTTTTTT. It yields the protein CASRTLAGGRAGELFF.

The genes are TRBV28 and TRBJ2-3, with no clear D. V gave up 3 bases and J gave up 5 bases, with 18 bases separating them. This CDR3 comprises 16 residues. Germline V gene lookup returns CDR1 MDHEN and CDR2 SYDVKM. CDR3 sequence: CASSFTSTLGRDTQYF. CDR3 bases: TGTGCCAGCAGTTTTACTTCTACGCTAGGAAGAGATACGCAGTATTTT.

The rearrangement links TRBV27 to TRBJ2-7; maybe TRBD1 (6 bases). The CDR3 totals 15 residues. The V gene's germline CDR1 is MNHEY and CDR2 SMNVEV (reference sequence). Trimming removed 3 bases at V and 0 bases at J, with 12 bases between. CDR3 nucleotide sequence: TGTGCCAGCAGTTTGTACGGACAGAGCTCCTACGAGCAGTACTTC. Translation: CASSLYGQSSYEQYF.

There are a few counts of this clone. The chain has TRBV27 and TRBJ1-6; D possibly corresponds to TRBD1 (6 bases). Germline CDR1 MNHEY, CDR2 SMNVEV (reference sequence). Trimming took 3 bases from V and 9 from J, leaving 15 bases between them. The CDR3 has 15 residues. CDR3: CASSFLTQGTSPLHF. CDR3 nucleotides: TGTGCCAGCAGTTTTCTAACACAGGGAACTTCACCCCTCCACTTT.

V and J are TRBV7-9 and TRBJ1-2; D uncertain. Germline loops: CDR1 SEHNR, CDR2 FQNEAQ (reference sequence). CDR3 length equals 14 residues. With 0 bases removed from V and 2 bases from J, the gap between germline ends came to 7 bases. CDR3 protein: CASSLAQRNYGYTF. CDR3 DNA: TGTGCCAGCAGCTTAGCGCAAAGGAACTATGGCTACACCTTC. The full variable domain, its missing parts supplied by reference TRBV7-9 and TRBJ1-2, is DTGVSQNPRHKITKRGQNVTFRCDPISEHNRLYWYRQTLGQGPEFLTYFQNEAQLEKSRLLSDRFSAERPKGSFSTLEIQRTEQGDSAMYLCASSLAQRNYGYTFGSGTRLTVV.

V usage is TRBV13 and J usage is TRBJ2-5; TRBD2 aligns across 9 bases. The better agreement between TRBJ2-7 and the DNA end casts doubt on the J call. This CDR3 has 16 amino acids. CDR1 and CDR2 from the germline V gene are PRHDT and FYEKMQ (reference sequence). The CDR3 here is CASSENLAGRTYEQYF. CDR3 in DNA: TGTGCCAGCAGCGAGAATCTAGCGGGGAGAACCTACGAGCAGTACTTC.

In its sample, this clone was seen a few times. This chain links TRBV29-1 with TRBJ1-2; D perhaps matches TRBD1 (6 bases). Trimming cost V 4 bases and J 7 bases, with 10 bases left between them. Germline values: CDR1 SQVTM, CDR2 ANQGSEA. The CDR3 has 11 amino acids. As DNA, the CDR3 is TGCAGCGTTGGGGGGCTGGTTGGCTACACCTTC. Translated, it gives CSVGGLVGYTF.

The V and J genes are TRBV10-1 and TRBJ2-5; 9 nucleotides match TRBD1. The germline CDR1 and CDR2 sequences are WNHNN and SYGVQD (reference sequence). V lost 8 bases, J lost 5 bases, and 12 bases stayed unmatched. This CDR3 spans 15 amino acids. The CDR3 DNA is TGCGCCAGCTCTAAGGGACAGGGAGCTGCGGAGACCCAGTACTTC. Protein sequence: CASSKGQGAAETQYF.

The J gene is TRBJ2-2, the V gene TRBV10-2; TRBD2 aligns across 15 bases. Germline V gene sequence: CDR1 WSHSY, CDR2 SAAADI. The CDR3 runs to 19 residues. Trimming cost V 5 bases and J 5 bases; bases outside gene matches: 12. CDR3 residues: CASSSFGQGLAGGTGELFF. The CDR3 DNA reads TGCGCCAGCAGTTCGTTTGGACAGGGACTAGCGGGGGGTACCGGGGAGCTGTTTTTT.

This clone was observed once. The DNA of the CDR3 is TGTGCCAGCAGCGTCGGGGATAAATTCTGGACTAATGAAAAACTGTTTTTT. Protein product: CASSVGDKFWTNEKLFF. The rearrangement joins TRBV9 to TRBJ1-4; D is uncertain. V was shortened by 2 bases and J by 2 bases, with 16 bases between the two germline ends. Germline V gene sequence: CDR1 SGDLS, CDR2 YYNGEE. The CDR3 sequence is 17 residues long.